What follows are 18 T cell receptor beta chains derived from one specimen sequenced in a study of T cells after yellow fever vaccination. One entry per CDR3 protein, called by TCRdb with MiXCR from the 5' RACE reads. The sample has some 300,000 distinct CDR3 sequences; roughly 9% are singletons. Source: CD4+ T cells sorted from PBMCs, taken 5 days after the yellow fever booster vaccination. The receptors shown here come from a young man who received the YFV17D yellow fever vaccine.

This chain uses TRBV6-5 with TRBJ2-3; 9 bases are a match to TRBD1. The V gene end was trimmed by 7 bases and the J gene end by 1 base; junction bases not matched to a gene: 6. Germline V gene data show CDR1 as MNHEY and CDR2 as SVGAGI. The CDR3 contains 15 residues. The CDR3 spells CASTEDRGGTDTQYF. As DNA, the CDR3 is TGTGCCAGCACCGAAGACAGGGGGGGCACAGATACGCAGTATTTT.

This clonotype occurred many times. The chain has TRBV6-1 and TRBJ2-5; TRBD1 might be the D (6 bases). The germline CDR1 and CDR2 sequences are MNHNS and SASEGT. The V and J ends lost 2 bases and 4 bases respectively, with 14 bases between them. This CDR3 has 15 amino acids. The CDR3 sequence is CASSEMRVGGETQYF. The CDR3 region has the DNA TGTGCCAGCAGTGAAATGAGGGTAGGGGGAGAGACCCAGTACTTC.

Only a few counts were recorded for this clonotype. The V call is TRBV2, the J call TRBJ2-7; 10 positions match TRBD2. The CDR3 has 14 amino acids. CDR1 and CDR2 (germline): SNHLY, FYNNEI. V shed 7 bases, J shed 3 bases, and the junction held 6 bases outside the gene matches. Here the CDR3 DNA reads TGTGCCAGCAACCCGTCTAGCGGGGGCTACGAGCAGTACGTC. This gives the protein CASNPSSGGYEQYV.

This clonotype was recorded many times. The chain uses TRBV7-2 and TRBJ2-3; D uncertain. CDR1 and CDR2 from the germline V gene are SGHTA and FQGNSA. CDR3 size: 12 residues. Trimming cost V 1 base and J 9 bases, with 8 bases left between them. In DNA form, the CDR3 reads TGTGCCAGCAGCTTAGATATCGGGACGCAGTATTTT. Translating it yields CASSLDIGTQYF.

This clonotype has ten or more counts. The V gene is TRBV7-2, the J gene TRBJ2-5; D could derive from TRBD1 or TRBD2 (6 bases each). The ends were cut back, 1 base at V and 5 bases at J, with 17 bases in the middle. The CDR3 extends over 16 amino acids. Germline V gene lookup returns CDR1 SGHTA and CDR2 FQGNSA. DNA of the CDR3: TGTGCCAGCAGCTTAGTCAGGGGAACCCGGGGGGAGACCCAGTACTTC. Its translation: CASSLVRGTRGETQYF.

The chain joins TRBV6-1 to TRBJ2-5; possibly TRBD2 for D (5 bases). V was pared by 2 bases and J by 1 base, with 14 bases between. This CDR3 has 16 residues. In germline, CDR1 is MNHNS, CDR2 SASEGT. As DNA, the CDR3 is TGTGCCAGCAGTGAACGTGCGCTTGCGGGCCAAGAGACCCAGTACTTC. This translates into CASSERALAGQETQYF.

The J gene is TRBJ1-6, the V gene TRBV20-1, with 8 bases identical to TRBD1. V lost 3 bases, J lost 10 bases, and 8 bases stayed unmatched. This CDR3 contains 14 residues. Germline values: CDR1 DFQATT, CDR2 SNEGSKA (reference sequence). Here the CDR3 DNA reads TGCAGTGCTAGTCCCACAGGGGGGGTGTCACCCCTCCACTTT. This gives the protein CSASPTGGVSPLHF.

This chain links TRBV28 with TRBJ2-7, with 8 bases aligning to TRBD2. Losses at the gene ends were 3 bases for V and 2 bases for J; bases not matched to a gene: 6. Germline V gives CDR1 MDHEN, CDR2 SYDVKM. The CDR3 runs 15 residues. The CDR3 DNA reads TGTGCCAGCAGTTTGGGCGGGGGGCCGACCTACGAGCAGTACGTC. Protein product: CASSLGGGPTYEQYV.

This chain connects TRBV29-1 to TRBJ2-2, with 8 bases matching TRBD1. The CDR3 spans 13 residues. V lost 6 bases and J lost 7; bases outside the gene matches: 7. Looked up from germline, CDR1 is SQVTM and CDR2 is ANQGSEA. The CDR3 spells CSVADREGGELFF. CDR3 nucleotide sequence: TGCAGCGTCGCGGACAGGGAAGGCGGGGAGCTGTTTTTT.

This clonotype came up a few times. The V gene is TRBV11-2, the J gene TRBJ2-1; 14 bases align to TRBD2. V was pared by 5 bases and J by 5 bases, with 8 bases of the junction left unmatched. Per germline, CDR1 SGHAT and CDR2 FQNNGV. The CDR3 spans 17 residues. CDR3 amino acids: CASSPVGLAGVHNEQFF. CDR3 bases: TGTGCCAGCAGCCCGGTGGGACTAGCGGGGGTGCACAATGAGCAGTTCTTC.

This clonotype has a count of ten or more. This chain joins TRBV6-2 or TRBV6-3 and TRBJ2-7; D tentatively fits TRBD1 or TRBD2 (5 bases each). Trimming removed 4 bases at V and 9 bases at J, with 10 bases between. This CDR3 spans 11 amino acids. Germline V gene sequence: CDR1 MNHEY, CDR2 SVGEGT. CDR3 residues: CASSSGLRQYF. CDR3 DNA sequence: TGTGCCAGCAGTTCGGGGCTGCGGCAGTACTTC.

V and J are TRBV12-3 or TRBV12-4 and TRBJ2-4; possibly TRBD1 for D (5 bases). Trimming took 2 bases from V and 3 from J, leaving 8 bases between them. The CDR3 contains 14 residues. The CDR3 DNA reads TGTGCCAGCAGTTTACGACAGAGCAAAAACATTCAGTACTTC. Translating gives CASSLRQSKNIQYF.

The table lists this clonotype with many counts. This chain joins TRBV5-1 and TRBJ1-2; the D gene is possibly TRBD1 (6 bases). The germline V gene encodes CDR1 SGHRS and CDR2 YFSETQ. V was cut by 4 bases and J by 1 base, with 11 bases left in between. The CDR3 totals 14 residues. CDR3 region: CASSPGQSNYGYTF. The CDR3 coding sequence is TGCGCCAGCAGCCCCGGACAGAGTAACTATGGCTACACCTTC.

This clonotype has only a few counts. This chain joins TRBV7-3 and TRBJ2-3, with 16 nucleotides matching TRBD2. This CDR3 has 16 residues. With 3 bases clipped from V and 5 bases from J, the junction kept 2 bases outside the gene matches. Germline V CDR1 and CDR2: SGHTA, FQGTGA. CDR3 region: CASSLGTSGGEDTQYF. The CDR3 nucleotides are TGTGCCAGCAGCTTGGGGACTAGCGGGGGGGAAGATACGCAGTATTTT.

The V gene is TRBV7-6, the J gene TRBJ2-3; 12 nucleotides match TRBD2. V trimming: 4 bases; J trimming: 1 base; junction bases outside the gene matches: 9. The CDR3 covers 18 residues. Germline assignment: CDR1 SGHVS and CDR2 FNYEAQ. The CDR3 spells CASSYMDASGGGTDTQYF. CDR3 coding DNA: TGTGCCAGCAGCTACATGGACGCTAGCGGGGGGGGCACAGATACGCAGTATTTT.

This clonotype occurred a few times. J is TRBJ1-1 and V is TRBV7-2; D gene ambiguous. The V end lost 2 bases, the J end lost 1 base, and 11 bases lay between the germline ends. The germline gives CDR1 SGHTA, CDR2 FQGNSA. The CDR3 extends over 15 amino acids. Here the CDR3 reads CASSLYGVENTEAFF. In nucleotides, the CDR3 is TGTGCCAGCAGCTTATACGGGGTGGAGAACACTGAAGCTTTCTTT.

This clonotype showed up many times. V usage is TRBV5-8 and J usage is TRBJ1-5; D is undetermined. This CDR3 has 14 amino acids. The V end was cut by 1 base, the J end by 1 base, with 6 bases between. Germline CDR1 reads SGHTS; CDR2 reads YDEGEE. The CDR3 DNA reads TGTGCCAGCAGCTTGTACACCAGCAATCAGCCCCAGCATTTT. Its translation: CASSLYTSNQPQHF.

The genes are TRBV6-5 and TRBJ1-2; TRBD1 agrees at 7 bases. The CDR3 has 12 amino acids. J gave up 8 bases and V 2 bases, and 2 bases lay outside the gene matches. Germline lookup yields CDR1 MNHEY and CDR2 SVGAGI. DNA for the CDR3: TGTGCCAGCAGTTACCCAGGGGGAGGCTACACCTTC. Translating it yields CASSYPGGGYTF.